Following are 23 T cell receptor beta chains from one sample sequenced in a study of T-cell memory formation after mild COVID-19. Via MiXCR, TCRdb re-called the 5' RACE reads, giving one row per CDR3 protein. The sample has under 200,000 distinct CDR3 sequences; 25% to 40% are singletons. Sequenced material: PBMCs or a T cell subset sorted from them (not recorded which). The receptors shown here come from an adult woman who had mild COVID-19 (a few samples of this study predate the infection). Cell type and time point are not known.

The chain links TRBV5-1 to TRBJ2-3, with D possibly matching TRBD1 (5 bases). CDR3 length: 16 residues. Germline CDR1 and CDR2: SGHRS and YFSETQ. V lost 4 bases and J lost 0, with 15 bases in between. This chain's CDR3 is CASSSWGGYSTDTQYF. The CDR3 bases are TGCGCCAGCAGCAGTTGGGGCGGCTACAGCACAGATACGCAGTATTTT.

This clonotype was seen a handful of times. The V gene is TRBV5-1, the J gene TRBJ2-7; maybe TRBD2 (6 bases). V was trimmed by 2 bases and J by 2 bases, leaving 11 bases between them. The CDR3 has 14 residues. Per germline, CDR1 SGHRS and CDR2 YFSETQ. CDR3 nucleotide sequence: TGCGCCAGCAGCTTTGAGACGGGGGCCTACGAGCAGTACTTC. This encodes CASSFETGAYEQYF.

The CDR3 bases are TGTGCCTCATCAGGGGACACCGGGGAGCTGTTTTTT. Translated, it gives CASSGDTGELFF. The chain has TRBV7-3 and TRBJ2-2; D perhaps matches TRBD1 (6 bases). Germline CDR1 is SGHTA and CDR2 is FQGTGA. This CDR3 has 12 amino acids. The ends were cut back, 11 bases at V and 3 bases at J, with 10 bases in the middle.

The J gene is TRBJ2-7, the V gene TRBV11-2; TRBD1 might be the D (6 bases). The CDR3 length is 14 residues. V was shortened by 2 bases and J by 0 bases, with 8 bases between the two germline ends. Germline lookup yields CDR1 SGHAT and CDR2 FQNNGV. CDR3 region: CASSLNRVSYEQYF. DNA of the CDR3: TGTGCCAGCAGCTTAAACAGGGTCTCCTACGAGCAGTACTTC.

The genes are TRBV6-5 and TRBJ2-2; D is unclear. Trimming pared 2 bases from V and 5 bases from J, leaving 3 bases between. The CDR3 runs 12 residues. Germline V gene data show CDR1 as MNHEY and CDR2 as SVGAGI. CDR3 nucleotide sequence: TGTGCCAGCAGTTACCTGACCGGGGAGCTGTTTTTT. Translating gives CASSYLTGELFF.

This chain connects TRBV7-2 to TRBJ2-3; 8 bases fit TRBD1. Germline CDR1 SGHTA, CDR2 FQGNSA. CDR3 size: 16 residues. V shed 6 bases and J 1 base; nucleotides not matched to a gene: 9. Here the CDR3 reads CASRHQGARGTDTQYF. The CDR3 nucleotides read TGTGCCAGCAGGCACCAGGGGGCGCGAGGCACAGATACGCAGTATTTT.

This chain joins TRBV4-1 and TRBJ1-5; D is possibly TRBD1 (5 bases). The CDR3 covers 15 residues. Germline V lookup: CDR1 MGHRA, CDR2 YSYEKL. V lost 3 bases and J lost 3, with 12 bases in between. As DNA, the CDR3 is TGCGCCAGCAGCCAGGTGGGACGCCTCAATCAGCCCCAGCATTTT. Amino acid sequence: CASSQVGRLNQPQHF.

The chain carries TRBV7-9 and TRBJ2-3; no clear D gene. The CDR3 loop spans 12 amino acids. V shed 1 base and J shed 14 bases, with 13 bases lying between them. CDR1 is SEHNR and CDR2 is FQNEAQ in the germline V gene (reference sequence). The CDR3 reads CASSLGVADPYF. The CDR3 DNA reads TGTGCCAGCAGCTTAGGGGTGGCGGATCCGTATTTT.

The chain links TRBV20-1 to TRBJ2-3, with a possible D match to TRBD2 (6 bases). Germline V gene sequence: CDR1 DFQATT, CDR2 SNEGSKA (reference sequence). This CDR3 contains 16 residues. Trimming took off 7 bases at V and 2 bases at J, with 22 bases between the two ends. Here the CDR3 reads CSVADVERAPTDTQYF. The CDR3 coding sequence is TGCAGTGTTGCCGACGTAGAGCGGGCCCCCACAGATACGCAGTATTTT.

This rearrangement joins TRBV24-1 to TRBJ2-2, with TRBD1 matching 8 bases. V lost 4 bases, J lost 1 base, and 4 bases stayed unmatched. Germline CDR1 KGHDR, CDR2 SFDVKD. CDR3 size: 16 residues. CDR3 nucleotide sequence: TGTGCCACCAGTGACCTCGGACAGGGGAACACCGGGGAGCTGTTTTTT. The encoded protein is CATSDLGQGNTGELFF.

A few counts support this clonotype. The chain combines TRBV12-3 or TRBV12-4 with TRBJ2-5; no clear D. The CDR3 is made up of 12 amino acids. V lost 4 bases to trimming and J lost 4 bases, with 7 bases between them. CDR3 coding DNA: TGTGCCAGCAGTTCAACTCGAGAGACCCAGTACTTC. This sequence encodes CASSSTRETQYF.

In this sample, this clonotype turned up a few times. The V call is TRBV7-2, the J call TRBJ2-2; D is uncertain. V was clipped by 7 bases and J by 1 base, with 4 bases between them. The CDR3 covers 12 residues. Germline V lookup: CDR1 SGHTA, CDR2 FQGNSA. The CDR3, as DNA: TGTGCCAGCAAGGAGAACACCGGGGAGCTGTTTTTT. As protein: CASKENTGELFF.

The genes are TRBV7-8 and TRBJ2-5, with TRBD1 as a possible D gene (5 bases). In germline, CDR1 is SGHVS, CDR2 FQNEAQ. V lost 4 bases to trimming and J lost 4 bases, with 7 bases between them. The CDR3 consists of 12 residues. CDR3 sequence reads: CASSSGLETQYF. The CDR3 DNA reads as TGTGCCAGCAGCTCAGGGTTAGAGACCCAGTACTTC.

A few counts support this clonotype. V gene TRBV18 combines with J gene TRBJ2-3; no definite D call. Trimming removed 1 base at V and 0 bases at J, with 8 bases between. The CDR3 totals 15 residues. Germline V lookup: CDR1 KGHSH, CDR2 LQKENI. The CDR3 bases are TGTGCCAGCTCACCACAGCACGGTAGCACAGATACGCAGTATTTT. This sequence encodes CASSPQHGSTDTQYF.

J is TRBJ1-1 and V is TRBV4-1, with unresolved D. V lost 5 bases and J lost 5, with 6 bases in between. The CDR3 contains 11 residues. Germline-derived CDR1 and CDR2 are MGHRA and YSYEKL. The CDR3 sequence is CASSKTTEAFF. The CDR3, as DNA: TGCGCCAGCAGCAAAACGACTGAAGCTTTCTTT.

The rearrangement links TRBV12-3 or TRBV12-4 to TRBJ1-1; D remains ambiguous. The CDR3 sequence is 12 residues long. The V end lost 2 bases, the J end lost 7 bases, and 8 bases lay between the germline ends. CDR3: CASSLFLGEAFF. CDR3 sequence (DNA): TGTGCCAGCAGTTTATTTCTCGGTGAAGCTTTCTTT.

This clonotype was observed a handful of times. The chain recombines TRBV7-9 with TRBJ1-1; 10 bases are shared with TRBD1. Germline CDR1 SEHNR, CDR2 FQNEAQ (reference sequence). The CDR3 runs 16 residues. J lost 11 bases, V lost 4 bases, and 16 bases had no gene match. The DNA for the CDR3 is TGTGCCAGCAGCTCAAAGCTGATGGACAGGGGGTGGGTCGCTTTCTTT. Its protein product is CASSSKLMDRGWVAFF.

CDR3 residues: CASSPGWGWGAFNEQFF. In DNA form, the CDR3 reads TGTGCCAGCAGCCCCGGATGGGGTTGGGGGGCCTTCAATGAGCAGTTCTTC. This chain links TRBV6-4 with TRBJ2-1; TRBD1 or TRBD2 may be the D gene (6 bases each). Between the trimmed V and J ends, which lost 6 bases and 6 bases, there was a span of 24 bases. Germline CDR1 reads MRHNA; CDR2 reads SNTAGT. CDR3 length equals 17 residues.

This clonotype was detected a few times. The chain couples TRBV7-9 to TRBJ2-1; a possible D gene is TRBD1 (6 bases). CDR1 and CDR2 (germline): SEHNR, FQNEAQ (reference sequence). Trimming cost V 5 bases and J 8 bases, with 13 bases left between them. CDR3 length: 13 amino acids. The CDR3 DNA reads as TGTGCCAGCAGCACCTACAGGGACCATGAGCAGTTCTTC. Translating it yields CASSTYRDHEQFF.

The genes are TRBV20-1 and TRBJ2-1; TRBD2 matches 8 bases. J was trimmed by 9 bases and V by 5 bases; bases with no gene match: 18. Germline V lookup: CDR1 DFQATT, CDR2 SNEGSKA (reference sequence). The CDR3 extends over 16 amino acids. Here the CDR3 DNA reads TGCAGTGCTCCCGTGTGGCGGGAGGCCCGAGGGGGTGAGCAGTTCTTC. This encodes CSAPVWREARGGEQFF.

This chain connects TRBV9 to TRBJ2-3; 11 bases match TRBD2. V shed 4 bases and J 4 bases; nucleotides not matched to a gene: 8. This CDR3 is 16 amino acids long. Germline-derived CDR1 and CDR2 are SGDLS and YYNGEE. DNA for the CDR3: TGTGCCAGCAGCCACCTTAGCGGGAGGGCCTCAGATACGCAGTATTTT. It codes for CASSHLSGRASDTQYF.

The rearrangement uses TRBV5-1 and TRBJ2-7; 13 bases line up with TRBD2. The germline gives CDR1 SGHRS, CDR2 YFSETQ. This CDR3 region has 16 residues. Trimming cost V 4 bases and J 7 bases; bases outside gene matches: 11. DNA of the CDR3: TGCGCCAGCAGCCCTGGACTAGCGGGGGACTTTGGGGAGCAGTACTTC. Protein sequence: CASSPGLAGDFGEQYF.

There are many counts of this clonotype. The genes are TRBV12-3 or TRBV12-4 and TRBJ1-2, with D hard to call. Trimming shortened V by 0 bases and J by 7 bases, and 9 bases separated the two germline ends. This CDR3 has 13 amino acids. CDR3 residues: CASSLAGNAGYTF. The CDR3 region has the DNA TGTGCCAGCAGTTTAGCCGGGAACGCTGGCTACACCTTC.